This T cell receptor beta chain originates from a study of blood T cell repertoires in COVID-19. The wider study: From the United States, Italy and Spain came samples of acute and convalescent COVID-19. PBMCs, B-cell-depleted T cells, or T cells provided the cDNA or gDNA that made up the material.

This CDR3 spans 14 amino acids. The V end was cut by 1 base, the J end by 5 bases, with 12 bases between. Germline loops: CDR1 SGHKS, CDR2 YYEKEE (reference sequence). While infection was still active, Seattle patients were enrolled and then followed longitudinally. Data came from immunoSEQ multiplex PCR; TCRdb stores just in-frame clones and leaves some out. Here the sample spans over 200,000 clones, 92% being singletons. J is TRBJ1-2 and V is TRBV5-5, with D maybe TRBD1 (5 bases). This TCR came from a man aged 60 to 75 with COVID-19, enrolled during active disease. Sequenced input: peripheral blood. The CDR3 region is CASSLQGASYGYTF. The CDR3 nucleotides are TGTGCCAGCAGCTTGCAAGGGGCATCTTATGGCTACACCTTC.